This T cell receptor beta chain was captured by sequencing in a study of blood T cell repertoires in COVID-19. Study as a whole: The United States, Italy and Spain provided the acute and convalescent COVID-19 samples.

In assigning cohorts, the study relied on participant-reported clinical history. This CDR3 region has 13 residues. The germline V and J ends were trimmed by 5 bases and 1 base, with 8 bases remaining between them. Per the germline V gene, CDR1 is KGHSH and CDR2 is LQKENI. Original handling: Scientists estimated how many nucleated cells there were by amplifying reference gene primers. The table came from immunoSEQ multiplex PCR; TCRdb's copy has only in-frame clones and leaves some out. The V and J calls and the clone size are those of that table, but D and trimming were determined from the DNA. The sample lists roughly 370,000 clones, about 87% occurring once.

V is TRBV18 and J is TRBJ1-1; tentatively, D is TRBD1 (6 bases). The source is a woman aged 45 to 65 who had recovered from COVID-19. Sequenced material: PBMCs or T cells enriched from blood (not recorded which). The CDR3 DNA is TGTGCCAGCTCAAAGACAGGGAACACTGAAGCTTTCTTT. Its translation is CASSKTGNTEAFF.